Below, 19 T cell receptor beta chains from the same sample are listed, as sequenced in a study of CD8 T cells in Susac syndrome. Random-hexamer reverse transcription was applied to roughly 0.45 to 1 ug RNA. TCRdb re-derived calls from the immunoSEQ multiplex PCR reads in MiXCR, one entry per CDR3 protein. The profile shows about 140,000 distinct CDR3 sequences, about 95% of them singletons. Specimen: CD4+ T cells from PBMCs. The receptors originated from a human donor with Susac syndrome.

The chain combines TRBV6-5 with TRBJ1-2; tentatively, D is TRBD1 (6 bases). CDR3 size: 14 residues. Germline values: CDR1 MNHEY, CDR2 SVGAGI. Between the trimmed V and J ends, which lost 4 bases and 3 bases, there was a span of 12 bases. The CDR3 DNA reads TGTGCCAGCAGTTCGAGGGACACCTACTATGGCTACACCTTC. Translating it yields CASSSRDTYYGYTF.

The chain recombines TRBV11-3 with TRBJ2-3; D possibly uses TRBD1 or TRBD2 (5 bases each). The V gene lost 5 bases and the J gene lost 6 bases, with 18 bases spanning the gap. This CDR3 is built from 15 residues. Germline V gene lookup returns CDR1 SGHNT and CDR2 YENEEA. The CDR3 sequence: CASSLSVRGDDTQYF. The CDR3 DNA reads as TGTGCCAGCAGCCTCAGCGTGAGGGGCGATGATACGCAGTATTTT.

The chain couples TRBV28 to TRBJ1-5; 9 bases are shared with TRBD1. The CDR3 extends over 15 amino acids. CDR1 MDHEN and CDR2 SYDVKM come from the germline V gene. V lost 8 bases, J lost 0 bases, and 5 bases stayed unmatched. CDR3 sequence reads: CASGSGQGSNQPQHF. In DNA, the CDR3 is TGTGCCAGCGGATCGGGACAGGGTAGCAATCAGCCCCAGCATTTT.

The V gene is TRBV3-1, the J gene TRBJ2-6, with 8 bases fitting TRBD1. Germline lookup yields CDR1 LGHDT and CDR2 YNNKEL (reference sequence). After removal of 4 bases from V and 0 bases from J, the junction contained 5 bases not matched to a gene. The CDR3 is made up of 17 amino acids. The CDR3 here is CASSRQGTFSGANVLTF. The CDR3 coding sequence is TGTGCCAGCAGCCGACAGGGGACGTTCTCTGGGGCCAACGTCCTGACTTTC.

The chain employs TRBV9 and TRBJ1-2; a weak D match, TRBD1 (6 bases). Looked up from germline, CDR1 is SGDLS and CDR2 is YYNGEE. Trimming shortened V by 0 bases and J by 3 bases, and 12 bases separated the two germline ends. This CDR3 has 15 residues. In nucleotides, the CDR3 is TGTGCCAGCAGCGTAGATTCAGGGGCGGACTATGGCTACACCTTC. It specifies CASSVDSGADYGYTF.

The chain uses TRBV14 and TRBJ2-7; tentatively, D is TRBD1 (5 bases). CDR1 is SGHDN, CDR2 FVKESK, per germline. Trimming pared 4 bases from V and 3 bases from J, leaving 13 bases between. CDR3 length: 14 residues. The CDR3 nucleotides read TGTGCCAGCAGCCGTTTAGGACACAACTACGAGCAGTACTTC. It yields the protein CASSRLGHNYEQYF.

The CDR3 region is CAWRVRDRGQNTQYF. The CDR3, as DNA: TGTGCCTGGAGAGTCCGGGACAGGGGGCAGAATACGCAGTATTTT. The chain couples TRBV30 to TRBJ2-3; 12 bases agree with TRBD1. The length of the CDR3 is 15 residues. Trimming cost V 3 bases and J 7 bases; bases outside gene matches: 8. Germline V gene sequence: CDR1 GTSNPN, CDR2 SVGIG (reference sequence).

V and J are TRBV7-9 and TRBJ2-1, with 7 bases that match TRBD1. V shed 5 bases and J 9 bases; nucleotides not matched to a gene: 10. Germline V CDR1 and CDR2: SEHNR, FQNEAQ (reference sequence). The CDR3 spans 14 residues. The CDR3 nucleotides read TGTGCCAGCAGCCTCGTTTGGGCAGGGGGTGAGCAGTTCTTC. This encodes CASSLVWAGGEQFF.

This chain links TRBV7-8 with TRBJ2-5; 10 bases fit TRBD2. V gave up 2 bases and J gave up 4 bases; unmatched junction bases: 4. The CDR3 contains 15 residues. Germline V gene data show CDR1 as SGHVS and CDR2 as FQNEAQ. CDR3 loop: CASSLPSGGGETQYF. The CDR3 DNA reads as TGTGCCAGCAGCTTACCTAGCGGGGGCGGAGAGACCCAGTACTTC.

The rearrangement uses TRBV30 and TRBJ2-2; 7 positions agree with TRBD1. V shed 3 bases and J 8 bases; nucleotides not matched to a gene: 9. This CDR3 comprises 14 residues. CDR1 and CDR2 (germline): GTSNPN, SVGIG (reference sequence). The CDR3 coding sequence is TGTGCCTGGAGGGAGGCAGGGGGTTCTGGGGAGCTGTTTTTT. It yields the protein CAWREAGGSGELFF.

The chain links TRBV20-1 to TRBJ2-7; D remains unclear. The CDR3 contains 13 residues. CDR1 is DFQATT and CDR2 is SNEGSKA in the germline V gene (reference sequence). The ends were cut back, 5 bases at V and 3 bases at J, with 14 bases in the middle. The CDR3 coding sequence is TGCAGTGCTTCCTTGACCCGCGGCTACGAGCAGTACTTC. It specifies CSASLTRGYEQYF.

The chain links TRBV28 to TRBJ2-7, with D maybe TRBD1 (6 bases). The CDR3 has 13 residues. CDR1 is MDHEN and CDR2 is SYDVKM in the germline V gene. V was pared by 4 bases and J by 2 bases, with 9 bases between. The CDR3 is CASSSGQTYEQYF. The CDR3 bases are TGTGCCAGCAGTTCAGGACAGACCTACGAGCAGTACTTC.

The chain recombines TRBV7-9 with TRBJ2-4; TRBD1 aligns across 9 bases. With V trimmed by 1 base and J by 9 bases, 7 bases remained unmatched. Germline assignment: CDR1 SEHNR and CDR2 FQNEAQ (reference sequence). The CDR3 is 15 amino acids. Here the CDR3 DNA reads TGTGCCAGCAGCTTAGGATCGACAGGGGGTAGCATTCAGTACTTC. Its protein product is CASSLGSTGGSIQYF. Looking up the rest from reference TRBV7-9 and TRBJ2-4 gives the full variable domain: DTGVSQNPRHKITKRGQNVTFRCDPISEHNRLYWYRQTLGQGPEFLTYFQNEAQLEKSRLLSDRFSAERPKGSFSTLEIQRTEQGDSAMYLCASSLGSTGGSIQYFGAGTRLSVL.

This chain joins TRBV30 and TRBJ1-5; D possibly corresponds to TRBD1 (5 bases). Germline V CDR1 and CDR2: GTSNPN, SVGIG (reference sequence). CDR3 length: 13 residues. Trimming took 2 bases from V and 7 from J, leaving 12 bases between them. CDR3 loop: CAWSSGERQPQHF. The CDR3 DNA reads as TGTGCCTGGAGTTCGGGGGAGCGGCAGCCCCAGCATTTT.

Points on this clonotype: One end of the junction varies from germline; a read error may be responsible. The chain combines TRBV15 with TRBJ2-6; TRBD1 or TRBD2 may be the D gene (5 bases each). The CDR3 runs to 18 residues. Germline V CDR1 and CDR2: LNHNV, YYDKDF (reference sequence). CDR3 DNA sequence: TGTGCCACCAGCGGAGAAGGGGTAGCGCACTCTGGGGCCAACGTCCTGACTTTC. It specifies CATSGEGVAHSGANVLTF.

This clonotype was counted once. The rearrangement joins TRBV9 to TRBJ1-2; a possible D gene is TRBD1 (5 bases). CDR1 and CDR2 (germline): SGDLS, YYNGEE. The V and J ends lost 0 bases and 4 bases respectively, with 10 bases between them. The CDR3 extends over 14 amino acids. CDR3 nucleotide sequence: TGTGCCAGCAGCGTAGCAGGGATTTCCTATGGCTACACCTTC. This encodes CASSVAGISYGYTF.

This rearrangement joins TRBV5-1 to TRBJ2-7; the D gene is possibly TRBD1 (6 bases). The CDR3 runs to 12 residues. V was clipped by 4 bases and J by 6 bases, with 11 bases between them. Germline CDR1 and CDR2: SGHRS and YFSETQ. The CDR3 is CASSNRVGEQYF. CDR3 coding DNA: TGCGCCAGCAGCAACAGGGTCGGCGAGCAGTACTTC.

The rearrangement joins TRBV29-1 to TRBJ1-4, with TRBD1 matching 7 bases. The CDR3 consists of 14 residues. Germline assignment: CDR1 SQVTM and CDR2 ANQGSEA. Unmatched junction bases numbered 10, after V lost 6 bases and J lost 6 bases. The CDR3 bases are TGCAGCGTAGGTACAGGGGCCGGCGATGAAAAACTGTTTTTT. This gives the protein CSVGTGAGDEKLFF.

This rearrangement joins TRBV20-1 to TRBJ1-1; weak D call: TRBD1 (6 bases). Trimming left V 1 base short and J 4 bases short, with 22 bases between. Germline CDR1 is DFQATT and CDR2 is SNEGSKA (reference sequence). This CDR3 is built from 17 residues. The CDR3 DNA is TGCAGTGCTAGAGCGGTATGGGCAGGGACAATGGTCACTGAAGCTTTCTTT. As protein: CSARAVWAGTMVTEAFF.